Presented here are 20 T cell receptor beta chains from one specimen sequenced in a study of cytomegalovirus exposure and HLA in healthy donors. PCR used 60 Vbeta primers and 13 Jbeta primers. TCRdb's table, derived via immunoSEQ multiplex PCR, lists solely in-frame clones and lacks some. Among 150,000 to 200,000 clones listed, 70% to 80% were seen once. The specimen was PBMCs. The receptors originated from a man aged 55 to 70 in good health and CMV-seronegative.

The CDR3 DNA follows: TGTGCCAGTAGTATTTCCAGGTTCTATGAAAAACTGTTTTTT. Translation gives CASSISRFYEKLFF. The rearrangement links TRBV19 to TRBJ1-4, with D hard to call. Trimming pared 3 bases from V and 6 bases from J, leaving 11 bases between. Looked up from germline, CDR1 is LNHDA and CDR2 is SQIVND (reference sequence). The CDR3 loop spans 14 amino acids.

This chain links TRBV6-5 with TRBJ2-5, with 7 positions matching TRBD1. This CDR3 is 15 amino acids long. V lost 6 bases, J lost 1 base, and 8 bases stayed unmatched. Germline V gives CDR1 MNHEY, CDR2 SVGAGI. CDR3 protein: CASRHSTGIQETQYF. The CDR3 coding sequence is TGTGCCAGCAGGCACTCGACAGGGATCCAAGAGACCCAGTACTTC.

The chain links TRBV6-1 to TRBJ1-2; 8 nucleotides agree with TRBD1. This CDR3 region has 15 residues. Germline-derived CDR1 and CDR2 are MNHNS and SASEGT. The V segment lost 2 bases and the J segment 2 bases; nucleotides outside the gene matches: 4. Here the CDR3 reads CASSEQAGGNYGYTF. The CDR3 DNA reads TGTGCCAGCAGTGAACAAGCAGGGGGCAACTATGGCTACACCTTC.

A single count supports this clone. This sequence joins TRBV7-2 and TRBJ1-1; D possibly corresponds to TRBD1 (5 bases). The CDR3 loop spans 17 amino acids. V was trimmed by 5 bases and J by 1 base, leaving 20 bases between them. Germline V lookup: CDR1 SGHTA, CDR2 FQGNSA. Here the CDR3 reads CASSPRGIGAGNTEAFF. DNA of the CDR3: TGTGCCAGCAGCCCTAGGGGTATTGGGGCTGGGAACACTGAAGCTTTCTTT. The variable domain in full, completed from reference TRBV7-2 and TRBJ1-1, reads GAGVSQSPSNKVTEKGKDVELRCDPISGHTALYWYRQSLGQGLEFLIYFQGNSAPDKSGLPSDRFSAERTGGSVSTLTIQRTQQEDSAVYLCASSPRGIGAGNTEAFFGQGTRLTVV.

The chain employs TRBV6-6 and TRBJ1-4, with D possibly matching TRBD1 (5 bases). V was cut by 7 bases and J by 8 bases, with 23 bases left in between. Looked up from germline, CDR1 is MNHNY and CDR2 is SVGAGI (reference sequence). This CDR3 is built from 16 residues. CDR3 nucleotide sequence: TGTGCCAGCACCAAGACGGGGGGTGGGGTTTGGGAAAAACTGTTTTTT. This sequence encodes CASTKTGGGVWEKLFF.

This chain connects TRBV5-1 to TRBJ1-1; D unresolved. Germline CDR1 and CDR2: SGHRS and YFSETQ. The CDR3 runs to 13 residues. V gave up 2 bases and J gave up 3 bases, with 8 bases separating them. CDR3 sequence: CASSFSGYTEAFF. The CDR3, as DNA: TGCGCCAGCAGCTTTTCGGGGTACACTGAAGCTTTCTTT. The whole variable domain, remainder taken from reference TRBV5-1 and TRBJ1-1, is KAGVTQTPRYLIKTRGQQVTLSCSPISGHRSVSWYQQTPGQGLQFLFEYFSETQRNKGNFPGRFSGRQFSNSRSEMNVSTLELGDSALYLCASSFSGYTEAFFGQGTRLTVV.

The chain employs TRBV2 and TRBJ2-7; the match to TRBD1 covers 10 bases. CDR1 is SNHLY and CDR2 is FYNNEI in the germline V gene. Trimming took 3 bases from V and 4 from J; bases not matched to a gene: 6. The CDR3 length is 15 residues. CDR3 nucleotide sequence: TGTGCCAGCAGTGAGTCCGGGACAGGGGTGTACGAGCAGTACTTC. Its translation: CASSESGTGVYEQYF. The full variable domain, with the rest looked up from reference TRBV2 and TRBJ2-7, is EPEVTQTPSHQVTQMGQEVILRCVPISNHLYFYWYRQILGQKVEFLVSFYNNEISEKSEIFDDQFSVERPDGSNFTLKIRSTKLEDSAMYFCASSESGTGVYEQYFGPGTRLTVT.

A remark on this clone: One end of the junction is discordant with germline, which a read error may explain. The rearrangement links TRBV5-4 to TRBJ1-2; D unresolved. This CDR3 is built from 14 residues. Germline values: CDR1 SGHNT, CDR2 YYREEE (reference sequence). CDR3: CASSFIGSNYGYPF. In DNA form, the CDR3 reads TGTGCCAGCAGCTTTATTGGCTCTAACTATGGCTACCCCTTC.

CDR3 protein: CSVAGTDPYEQYF. In DNA, the CDR3 is TGCAGCGTCGCTGGGACAGACCCCTACGAGCAGTACTTC. The chain is built from TRBV29-1 and TRBJ2-7, with TRBD1 matching over 7 bases. J lost 2 bases, V lost 6 bases, and 7 bases had no gene match. Germline V gene sequence: CDR1 SQVTM, CDR2 ANQGSEA. The CDR3 loop spans 13 amino acids.

This clone was counted a few times. J is TRBJ2-2 and V is TRBV9; D gene ambiguous. Germline CDR1 reads SGDLS; CDR2 reads YYNGEE. This CDR3 spans 12 amino acids. V was cut by 0 bases and J by 6 bases, with 3 bases left in between. DNA of the CDR3: TGTGCCAGCAGCGTAGAGCCCGGGGAGCTGTTTTTT. This gives the protein CASSVEPGELFF.

The rearrangement uses TRBV6-4 and TRBJ1-5; D gene uncertain. The V gene lost 3 bases and the J gene lost 1 base, with 10 bases spanning the gap. Germline loops: CDR1 MRHNA, CDR2 SNTAGT. This CDR3 comprises 15 residues. The CDR3 region is CASSEKLTSNQPQHF. The DNA for the CDR3 is TGTGCCAGCAGTGAAAAGCTTACGAGCAATCAGCCCCAGCATTTT.

The V gene is TRBV5-1, the J gene TRBJ2-1; possible D gene TRBD2, 7 bases. The CDR3 has 14 residues. The V end lost 7 bases, the J end lost 4 bases, and 15 bases lay between the germline ends. Germline V gene lookup returns CDR1 SGHRS and CDR2 YFSETQ. DNA of the CDR3: TGCGCCAGCTCCGGGGGGACAATGTACAATGAGCAGTTCTTC. It codes for CASSGGTMYNEQFF.

This chain connects TRBV28 to TRBJ2-7; the match to TRBD1 covers 8 bases. Trimming removed 6 bases from V and 5 bases from J; junction bases left unmatched: 9. CDR1 MDHEN and CDR2 SYDVKM come from the germline V gene. The CDR3 consists of 14 residues. Here the CDR3 DNA reads TGTGCCAGCAGGGAGGACAGGGCGAAACACGAGCAGTACTTC. Its translation is CASREDRAKHEQYF. The full variable domain, rest sourced from reference TRBV28 and TRBJ2-7, is DVKVTQSSRYLVKRTGEKVFLECVQDMDHENMFWYRQDPGLGLRLIYFSYDVKMKEKGDIPEGYSVSREKKERFSLILESASTNQTSMYLCASREDRAKHEQYFGPGTRLTVT.

The V gene is TRBV7-9, the J gene TRBJ2-7; TRBD1 matches 7 bases. V lost 4 bases and J lost 6; bases outside the gene matches: 3. Germline-derived CDR1 and CDR2 are SEHNR and FQNEAQ (reference sequence). CDR3 length: 12 residues. In DNA form, the CDR3 reads TGTGCCAGCAGCTCGACAGGGCGCGAGCAGTACTTC. The encoded protein is CASSSTGREQYF.

The rearrangement joins TRBV19 to TRBJ2-7, with TRBD2 matching over 14 bases. The germline gives CDR1 LNHDA, CDR2 SQIVND (reference sequence). J gave up 2 bases and V 8 bases, and 8 bases lay outside the gene matches. CDR3 length: 16 amino acids. The chain's CDR3 is CASGGLAGAPPYEQYF. The CDR3 nucleotides are TGTGCCAGTGGGGGACTAGCGGGAGCCCCCCCCTACGAGCAGTACTTC.

This clone has more than one count but fewer than ten. The chain recombines TRBV6-5 with TRBJ2-7; 9 bases agree with TRBD1. CDR1 is MNHEY and CDR2 is SVGAGI in the germline V gene. With 7 bases clipped from V and 0 bases from J, the junction kept 7 bases outside the gene matches. CDR3 length equals 15 residues. The DNA for the CDR3 is TGTGCCAGCAAAGAGGGACAGGGACGCTCCTACGAGCAGTACTTC. Residues: CASKEGQGRSYEQYF.

V and J are TRBV5-4 and TRBJ2-1; TRBD2 matches at 14 bases. Germline CDR1 SGHNT, CDR2 YYREEE (reference sequence). CDR3 length: 16 residues. V lost 0 bases to trimming and J lost 12 bases; unmatched junction nucleotides: 8. The CDR3 spells CASSLEPGLAGARQFF. Here the CDR3 DNA reads TGTGCCAGCAGCTTGGAACCGGGACTAGCGGGAGCTCGGCAGTTCTTC.

This clone was seen a few times. The rearrangement joins TRBV5-1 to TRBJ2-2; 9 bases align to TRBD2. The CDR3 totals 19 residues. Germline V gene sequence: CDR1 SGHRS, CDR2 YFSETQ. The V gene end was trimmed by 1 base and the J gene end by 4 bases; junction bases not matched to a gene: 14. This CDR3 is CASSLKVSGGQRSTGELFF. The CDR3 coding sequence is TGCGCCAGCAGCTTGAAAGTTAGCGGGGGTCAACGTAGCACCGGGGAGCTGTTTTTT.

There are a few counts of this clone. V is TRBV28 and J is TRBJ2-5; D is perhaps TRBD1 (6 bases). This CDR3 region has 14 residues. Germline V lookup: CDR1 MDHEN, CDR2 SYDVKM. V was trimmed by 9 bases and J by 3 bases, leaving 17 bases between them. The CDR3 reads CASFTGTRKETQYF. The CDR3, as DNA: TGTGCCAGTTTCACCGGGACAAGGAAAGAGACCCAGTACTTC. Variable domain in full (rest from reference TRBV28 and TRBJ2-5): DVKVTQSSRYLVKRTGEKVFLECVQDMDHENMFWYRQDPGLGLRLIYFSYDVKMKEKGDIPEGYSVSREKKERFSLILESASTNQTSMYLCASFTGTRKETQYFGPGTRLLVL.

This clone was seen only a few times. The CDR3: CASKMGQSHQPQHF. The CDR3 bases are TGTGCCAGTAAAATGGGACAGTCCCATCAGCCCCAGCATTTT. The chain recombines TRBV19 with TRBJ1-5; 7 nucleotides agree with TRBD1. The CDR3 runs 14 residues. V dropped 7 bases and J dropped 5; count of bases not matched to a gene: 8. CDR1 LNHDA and CDR2 SQIVND come from the germline V gene (reference sequence).